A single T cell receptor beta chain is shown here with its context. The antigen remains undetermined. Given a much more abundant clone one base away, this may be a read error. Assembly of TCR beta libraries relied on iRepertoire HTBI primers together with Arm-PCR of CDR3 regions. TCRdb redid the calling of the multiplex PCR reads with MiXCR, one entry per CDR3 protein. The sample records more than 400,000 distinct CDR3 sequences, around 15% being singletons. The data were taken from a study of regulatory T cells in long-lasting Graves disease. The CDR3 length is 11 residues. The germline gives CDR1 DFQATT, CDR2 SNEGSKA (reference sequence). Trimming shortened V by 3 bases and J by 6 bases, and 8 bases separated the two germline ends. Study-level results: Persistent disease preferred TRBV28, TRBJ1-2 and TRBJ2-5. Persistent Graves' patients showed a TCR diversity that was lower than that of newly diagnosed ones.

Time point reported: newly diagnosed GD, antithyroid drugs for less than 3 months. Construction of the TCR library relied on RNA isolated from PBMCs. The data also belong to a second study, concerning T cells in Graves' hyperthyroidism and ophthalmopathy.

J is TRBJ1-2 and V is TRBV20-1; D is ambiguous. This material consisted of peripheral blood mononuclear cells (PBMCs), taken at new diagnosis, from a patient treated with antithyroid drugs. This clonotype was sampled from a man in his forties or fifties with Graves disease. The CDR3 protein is CSARLGHGYTF. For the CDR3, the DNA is TGCAGTGCTAGGCTGGGCCATGGCTACACCTTC.